Shown below are 25 T cell receptor beta chains from a single sample sequenced in a study of beta chain features in type 1 diabetes. The antigens of these receptors remain unknown. TCRB transcripts that were expressed got sequenced, as all of the isolated RNA had been reverse transcribed. Clones were sequenced by immunoSEQ multiplex PCR, and TCRdb holds only the in-frame ones, with some missing. The table records 600,000 or so clones, around an eighth of them present only once. Regarding the study as a whole: Shortening of TCRB CDR3s, moderate but significant, appeared in all four CD4+ subsets of Type 1 diabetes patients.

The sample comprised naive CD4+ T cells from blood. These receptors all come from a man between 18 and 29 years old with type 1 diabetes.

Regarding this clone: The same CDR3 is also encoded by other DNA sequences in this sample. V is TRBV6-6 and J is TRBJ2-7; possible D gene TRBD2, 6 bases. The germline CDR1 and CDR2 sequences are MNHNY and SVGAGI (reference sequence). V lost 2 bases to trimming and J lost 0 bases, with 11 bases between them. The length of the CDR3 is 15 residues. CDR3 residues: CASSYGSGSSYEQYF. Here the CDR3 DNA reads TGTGCCAGCAGTTACGGTAGCGGAAGCTCCTACGAGCAGTACTTC.

The chain uses TRBV9 and TRBJ2-6; D unclear. The germline CDR1 and CDR2 sequences are SGDLS and YYNGEE. The CDR3 runs to 15 residues. Trimming cost V 4 bases and J 0 bases, with 8 bases left between them. The CDR3 loop is CASSSLYSGANVLTF. DNA of the CDR3: TGTGCCAGCAGCAGTTTGTACTCTGGGGCCAACGTCCTGACTTTC.

The sample holds a few counts of this clone. The chain combines TRBV2 with TRBJ2-3; the match to TRBD2 covers 7 bases. The V gene end was trimmed by 2 bases and the J gene end by 2 bases; junction bases not matched to a gene: 1. The V gene's germline CDR1 is SNHLY and CDR2 FYNNEI. The CDR3 contains 14 residues. The CDR3 reads CASSELAVTDTQYF. The CDR3 coding sequence is TGTGCCAGCAGTGAACTAGCGGTCACAGATACGCAGTATTTT.

This clone came up a few times. The V call is TRBV7-2, the J call TRBJ2-7, with a weak D call TRBD1 (5 bases). The CDR3 has 11 residues. From germline, CDR1 is SGHTA and CDR2 FQGNSA. Trimming shortened V by 5 bases and J by 7 bases, and 9 bases separated the two germline ends. The CDR3 sequence: CASSPGWEQYF. CDR3 sequence (DNA): TGTGCCAGCAGCCCAGGGTGGGAGCAGTACTTC. The full variable domain, in which reference TRBV7-2 and TRBJ2-7 provide the parts outside the CDR3, is GAGVSQSPSNKVTEKGKDVELRCDPISGHTALYWYRQSLGQGLEFLIYFQGNSAPDKSGLPSDRFSAERTGGSVSTLTIQRTQQEDSAVYLCASSPGWEQYFGPGTRLTVT.

This clone appeared a few times. J is TRBJ1-2 and V is TRBV2; TRBD1 aligns across 12 bases. Germline V gene data show CDR1 as SNHLY and CDR2 as FYNNEI. Germline trimming cut 3 bases from V and 8 bases from J; bases unmatched to any gene: 4. CDR3 length: 14 residues. CDR3 nucleotides: TGTGCCAGCAGTGAGGGACAGGGGGCAGGAGGCTACACCTTC. This encodes CASSEGQGAGGYTF.

This clone was counted a few times. The rearrangement uses TRBV30 and TRBJ1-2, with no clear D. Germline V gene sequence: CDR1 GTSNPN, CDR2 SVGIG (reference sequence). The V end was cut by 0 bases, the J end by 7 bases, with 9 bases between. This CDR3 is 12 amino acids long. The CDR3 DNA follows: TGTGCCTGGAGTGTAACCCGGGGTGGCTACACCTTC. Translation gives CAWSVTRGGYTF. Full variable domain (rest looked up from reference TRBV30 and TRBJ1-2): SQTIHQWPATLVQPVGSPLSLECTVEGTSNPNLYWYRQAAGRGLQLLFYSVGIGQISSEVPQNLSASRPQDRQFILSSKKLLLSDSGFYLCAWSVTRGGYTFGSGTRLTVV.

The genes are TRBV5-1 and TRBJ2-7, with a tentative D call TRBD1 (6 bases). This CDR3 comprises 18 residues. Germline assignment: CDR1 SGHRS and CDR2 YFSETQ. The ends were cut back, 3 bases at V and 4 bases at J, with 26 bases in the middle. The CDR3 nucleotides are TGCGCCAGCAGCTCTGCAGCCGGTCAAGGGGGAGCCCTTTACGAGCAGTACTTC. This translates into CASSSAAGQGGALYEQYF.

This clone has only a few counts. This chain uses TRBV6-1 with TRBJ1-1; unclear D gene. The CDR3 totals 12 residues. Trimming removed 2 bases at V and 8 bases at J, with 9 bases between. CDR1 and CDR2 (germline): MNHNS, SASEGT. CDR3 residues: CASSERASEAFF. The CDR3 DNA reads as TGTGCCAGCAGTGAAAGGGCCAGCGAAGCTTTCTTT.

This clone has more than one count but fewer than ten. At one boundary the junction diverges from the germline segment, which might be a read error. J is TRBJ2-1 and V is TRBV7-7, with 7 bases identical to TRBD1. The CDR3 spans 16 residues. From germline, CDR1 is SSHAT and CDR2 FNYEAQ (reference sequence). CDR3 amino acids: CASSATRTGPYNEQFF. CDR3 nucleotides: TGTGCTAGCAGCGCCACCCGGACAGGACCCTACAATGAGCAGTTCTTC.

The gene calls are TRBV7-2 and TRBJ2-7; 8 nucleotides line up with TRBD1. CDR1 SGHTA and CDR2 FQGNSA come from the germline V gene. Trimming took 1 base from V and 2 from J; bases not matched to a gene: 4. The CDR3 is 15 amino acids. CDR3: CASSLGTGTPYEQYF. The CDR3 DNA is TGTGCCAGCAGCTTAGGGACAGGGACCCCCTACGAGCAGTACTTC.

The rearrangement joins TRBV7-9 to TRBJ2-2; 10 bases line up with TRBD2. V gave up 1 base and J gave up 4 bases; unmatched junction bases: 3. Germline CDR1 reads SEHNR; CDR2 reads FQNEAQ (reference sequence). CDR3 length equals 16 residues. CDR3 nucleotide sequence: TGTGCCAGCAGCTTAGGAGCGGGAGGGCCCACCGGGGAGCTGTTTTTT. It encodes CASSLGAGGPTGELFF. Combining the CDR3 with reference TRBV7-9 and TRBJ2-2 gives the whole variable domain DTGVSQNPRHKITKRGQNVTFRCDPISEHNRLYWYRQTLGQGPEFLTYFQNEAQLEKSRLLSDRFSAERPKGSFSTLEIQRTEQGDSAMYLCASSLGAGGPTGELFFGEGSRLTVL.

The rearrangement links TRBV28 to TRBJ2-7, with D tentatively TRBD1 (6 bases). The CDR3 covers 12 residues. Looked up from germline, CDR1 is MDHEN and CDR2 is SYDVKM. Trimming pared 6 bases from V and 8 bases from J, leaving 14 bases between. The CDR3 DNA reads TGTGCCAGCAGGTCCTACAGGGTCAAGCAGTACTTC. Its translation: CASRSYRVKQYF.

This chain connects TRBV7-9 to TRBJ2-2; D is possibly TRBD2 (6 bases). The CDR3 covers 16 residues. Trimming left V 5 bases short and J 6 bases short, with 19 bases between. CDR1 SEHNR and CDR2 FQNEAQ come from the germline V gene (reference sequence). The CDR3 bases are TGTGCCAGCAGCGGAACCGGGAGTCAGGGCTCCGGGGAGCTGTTTTTT. Translating it yields CASSGTGSQGSGELFF. The whole variable domain, filled in from reference TRBV7-9 and TRBJ2-2, reads DTGVSQNPRHKITKRGQNVTFRCDPISEHNRLYWYRQTLGQGPEFLTYFQNEAQLEKSRLLSDRFSAERPKGSFSTLEIQRTEQGDSAMYLCASSGTGSQGSGELFFGEGSRLTVL.

V usage is TRBV27 and J usage is TRBJ1-5; TRBD1 agrees at 8 bases. V lost 4 bases and J lost 10; bases outside the gene matches: 12. The germline gives CDR1 MNHEY, CDR2 SMNVEV (reference sequence). The CDR3 sequence is 15 residues long. CDR3 in DNA: TGTGCCAGCAGTTCCCTCAGGGGGCTCTATGAACCCCAGCATTTT. It specifies CASSSLRGLYEPQHF.

This sequence joins TRBV15 and TRBJ2-7, with 8 nucleotides matching TRBD2. CDR3 length: 14 residues. Unmatched junction bases numbered 6, after V lost 5 bases and J lost 3 bases. CDR1 is LNHNV, CDR2 YYDKDF, per germline (reference sequence). The CDR3 coding sequence is TGTGCCACCAGCCCTAGCGGGTCCCTCTACGAGCAGTACTTC. Translation gives CATSPSGSLYEQYF.

This clone has only a few counts. V gene TRBV7-9 combines with J gene TRBJ2-7, with 7 positions matching TRBD2. Germline-derived CDR1 and CDR2 are SEHNR and FQNEAQ (reference sequence). The CDR3 is 13 amino acids. V dropped 0 bases and J dropped 6; count of bases not matched to a gene: 2. This chain's CDR3 is CASSLAGGTEQYF. The CDR3 nucleotides read TGTGCCAGCAGCTTAGCGGGAGGGACCGAGCAGTACTTC.

The chain combines TRBV30 with TRBJ2-7, with D unresolved. The V gene's germline CDR1 is GTSNPN and CDR2 SVGIG (reference sequence). The CDR3 is 12 residues long. The ends were cut back, 0 bases at V and 6 bases at J, with 9 bases in the middle. The CDR3 DNA reads as TGTGCCTGGAGTGTCCCCTCAGTCGAGCAGTACTTC. It is translated as CAWSVPSVEQYF. Full variable domain (missing parts from reference TRBV30 and TRBJ2-7): SQTIHQWPATLVQPVGSPLSLECTVEGTSNPNLYWYRQAAGRGLQLLFYSVGIGQISSEVPQNLSASRPQDRQFILSSKKLLLSDSGFYLCAWSVPSVEQYFGPGTRLTVT.

This clone was seen a few times. The chain employs TRBV10-3 and TRBJ2-1; D gene unclear. Germline loops: CDR1 ENHRY, CDR2 SYGVKD. Trimming pared 3 bases from V and 3 bases from J, leaving 3 bases between. The CDR3 is 12 amino acids. The CDR3 DNA follows: TGTGCCATCAGTGACGGCTACAATGAGCAGTTCTTC. The encoded protein is CAISDGYNEQFF.

This rearrangement joins TRBV28 to TRBJ1-2, with a tentative D call TRBD1 (6 bases). There are 16 residues in the CDR3. Germline CDR1 MDHEN, CDR2 SYDVKM. V was trimmed by 6 bases and J by 3 bases, leaving 20 bases between them. The CDR3 nucleotides read TGTGCCAGCAGCCTTCTTATGAGGGGGAGAGACTATGGCTACACCTTC. Translated, it gives CASSLLMRGRDYGYTF.

A few counts support this clone. The gene calls are TRBV28 and TRBJ2-7; TRBD1 matches 10 bases. This CDR3 contains 15 residues. From germline, CDR1 is MDHEN and CDR2 SYDVKM. V gave up 4 bases and J gave up 4 bases; unmatched junction bases: 7. The CDR3 loop is CASSYRTGGGYEQYF. The CDR3 DNA reads TGTGCCAGCAGTTACCGGACAGGGGGAGGATACGAGCAGTACTTC.

The rearrangement uses TRBV2 and TRBJ2-3; 12 nucleotides line up with TRBD2. The CDR3 is 15 amino acids. Trimming took 6 bases from V and 1 from J; bases not matched to a gene: 2. Per the germline V gene, CDR1 is SNHLY and CDR2 is FYNNEI. DNA of the CDR3: TGTGCCAGCAGGCGGACTAGCGGGGGCACAGATACGCAGTATTTT. Translating gives CASRRTSGGTDTQYF.

This clone was seen only a few times. Other nucleotide sequences from this sample produce the same CDR3. The rearrangement joins TRBV18 to TRBJ2-7; 9 bases are a match to TRBD1. The CDR3 extends over 13 amino acids. Per the germline V gene, CDR1 is KGHSH and CDR2 is LQKENI. V trimming: 3 bases; J trimming: 4 bases; junction bases outside the gene matches: 1. The CDR3 DNA follows: TGTGCCAGCTCACCGACAGGGGGGTACGAGCAGTACTTC. As protein: CASSPTGGYEQYF.

This clone was seen a few times. The chain joins TRBV5-1 to TRBJ2-7; no firm D call. Trimming took off 5 bases at V and 3 bases at J, with 15 bases between the two ends. In germline, CDR1 is SGHRS, CDR2 YFSETQ. The CDR3 runs to 14 residues. The CDR3 is CASSFQAPNYEQYF. CDR3 bases: TGCGCCAGCAGTTTCCAAGCCCCAAACTACGAGCAGTACTTC.

This sequence joins TRBV10-3 and TRBJ2-1, with 9 nucleotides matching TRBD2. The CDR3 has 18 amino acids. The V segment lost 0 bases and the J segment 0 bases; nucleotides outside the gene matches: 6. Germline CDR1 and CDR2: ENHRY and SYGVKD. In DNA, the CDR3 is TGTGCCATCAGTGAGTCAAAAATAGCGGGGGCCTCCTACAATGAGCAGTTCTTC. As protein: CAISESKIAGASYNEQFF.

This rearrangement joins TRBV7-9 to TRBJ1-5; the D gene is possibly TRBD1 (5 bases). Germline V gives CDR1 SEHNR, CDR2 FQNEAQ (reference sequence). Trimming took 5 bases from V and 5 from J, leaving 13 bases between them. The CDR3 loop spans 14 amino acids. CDR3 sequence (DNA): TGTGCCAGCAGCCCGGCGGGGCCCGATCAGCCCCAGCATTTT. Protein sequence: CASSPAGPDQPQHF.